A selection of T cell receptor beta chains follows, all from one sample in a study of radiation and T cells in renal cell carcinoma. Profiled with immunoSEQ multiplex PCR; TCRdb holds only in-frame clones, not every one. Of more than 100,000 clones in the sample, around 90% were seen once. The sequenced sample was blood, obtained from a patient whose treatment included radiotherapy and nephrectomy. These receptors came from a woman aged 70-85 years with renal cell carcinoma. The CDR3 runs from the conserved cysteine through the conserved F or W. A D gene is named only where the DNA matches it firmly.

CDR3nt: TGTGCCAGCTCACCAGACCGTTTGGGCCGTAACACTGAAGCTTTCTTT
CDR3aa: CASSPDRLGRNTEAFF
v_gene: TRBV18
d_gene: -
j_gene: TRBJ1-1
len: 16

CDR3nt: TGTGCCAGCAGCCAAGCGGGCGAGCAGTACTTC
CDR3aa: CASSQAGEQYF
v_gene: TRBV4-2
d_gene: -
j_gene: TRBJ2-7
len: 11

CDR3nt: TGCAGCGTTCAACGGGGGCAAGGAGCCGGCTACACCTTC
CDR3aa: CSVQRGQGAGYTF
v_gene: TRBV29-1
d_gene: -
j_gene: TRBJ1-2
len: 13

CDR3nt: TGCAGCGTTGAAGATGATAAGAGTTCCTACGAGCAGTACTTC
CDR3aa: CSVEDDKSSYEQYF
v_gene: TRBV29-1
d_gene: -
j_gene: TRBJ2-7
len: 14

CDR3nt: TGTGCCAGTAGCGACCGAGGGAATCAGCCCCAGCATTTT
CDR3aa: CASSDRGNQPQHF
v_gene: TRBV19
d_gene: -
j_gene: TRBJ1-5
len: 13

CDR3nt: TGTGCCAGTAGCATGGGACAGACATACACCGGGGAGCTGTTTTTT
CDR3aa: CASSMGQTYTGELFF
v_gene: TRBV19
d_gene: TRBD1
j_gene: TRBJ2-2
len: 15

CDR3nt: TGTGCCAGCAGTGTCTCCCTGACAGGGGCTTCTAATGAAAAACTGTTTTTT
CDR3aa: CASSVSLTGASNEKLFF
v_gene: TRBV27
d_gene: TRBD1
j_gene: TRBJ1-4
len: 17

CDR3nt: TGTGCCAGCACCGAAGGGGAGACCCAGTACTTC
CDR3aa: CASTEGETQYF
v_gene: TRBV6-5
d_gene: -
j_gene: TRBJ2-5
len: 11

CDR3nt: TGTGCCAGCAGCTTAGGGACAGGGCGTTCCTACGAGCAGTACTTC
CDR3aa: CASSLGTGRSYEQYF
v_gene: TRBV11-3
d_gene: TRBD1
j_gene: TRBJ2-7
len: 15

CDR3nt: TGTGCCAGCAGTTATAGAGCGAATTATGGCTACACCTTC
CDR3aa: CASSYRANYGYTF
v_gene: TRBV6-6
d_gene: -
j_gene: TRBJ1-2
len: 13

CDR3nt: TGCGCCAGCAGCCTGGCGGCAGGGTTCTCCTACGAGCAGTACTTC
CDR3aa: CASSLAAGFSYEQYF
v_gene: TRBV4-3
d_gene: -
j_gene: TRBJ2-7
len: 15

CDR3nt: TGCAGCGTTACCCAGGTTCAGGGGGAGCAGTTCTTC
CDR3aa: CSVTQVQGEQFF
v_gene: TRBV29-1
d_gene: -
j_gene: TRBJ2-1
len: 12

CDR3nt: TGCGCCAGCAGCTTTCTTCGGGAGCCAGACAAGTACTTC
CDR3aa: CASSFLREPDKYF
v_gene: TRBV5-1
d_gene: -
j_gene: TRBJ2-5
len: 13

CDR3nt: TGTGCCAGCAGTTCGCTCGGCGGGGGACAGGGAGCCTATGGCTACACCTTC
CDR3aa: CASSSLGGGQGAYGYTF
v_gene: TRBV27
d_gene: TRBD1
j_gene: TRBJ1-2
len: 17

CDR3nt: TGTGCCAGCACCCGGCCAGAAAATAATGAGCAGTTCTTC
CDR3aa: CASTRPENNEQFF
v_gene: TRBV28
d_gene: -
j_gene: TRBJ2-1
len: 13

CDR3nt: TGTGCCAGCAGCCTCTGGACAGGGGTGGGGAACACTGAAGCTTTCTTT
CDR3aa: CASSLWTGVGNTEAFF
v_gene: TRBV14
d_gene: TRBD1
j_gene: TRBJ1-1
len: 16

CDR3nt: TGCGCCAGCAGCCAAGTTATTGGCTCACCCCTCCACTTT
CDR3aa: CASSQVIGSPLHF
v_gene: TRBV4-3
d_gene: -
j_gene: TRBJ1-6
len: 13

CDR3nt: TGTGCCAGCAGCCGGGAGGAGACCCAGTACTTC
CDR3aa: CASSREETQYF
v_gene: TRBV14
d_gene: -
j_gene: TRBJ2-5
len: 11

CDR3nt: TGTGCCAGCAGGCCTGGGTGGTCCTACAATGAGCAGTTCTTC
CDR3aa: CASRPGWSYNEQFF
v_gene: TRBV28
d_gene: -
j_gene: TRBJ2-1
len: 14